The 18 T cell receptor beta chains listed next were all sequenced from one sample in a study of blood T cell repertoires in COVID-19. Sequenced by immunoSEQ multiplex PCR; TCRdb stores in-frame clones only, minus some. The table has about 270,000 clones, 65% to 90% seen once. Sequenced material: PBMCs or T cells enriched from blood (not recorded which). The receptors here all came from a woman aged 45-65 years with acute COVID-19.

CDR3 nucleotides: TGTGCCAGCAGCTTAGTGGGGGGAACCGGGACAGGAGGCAATGGCTACACCTTC. It is translated as CASSLVGGTGTGGNGYTF. This chain connects TRBV7-6 to TRBJ1-2; 8 nucleotides align to TRBD1. The germline V gene has CDR1 SGHVS and CDR2 FNYEAQ. CDR3 length: 18 amino acids. Losses at the gene ends were 1 base for V and 6 bases for J; bases not matched to a gene: 16.

The chain carries TRBV6-6 and TRBJ1-5; 8 bases fit TRBD1. The CDR3 extends over 14 amino acids. Germline loops: CDR1 MNHNY, CDR2 SVGAGI (reference sequence). V dropped 6 bases and J dropped 11; count of bases not matched to a gene: 12. CDR3 sequence: CASRTGQGEKAQHF. The CDR3, as DNA: TGTGCCAGCAGAACTGGACAGGGAGAAAAGGCCCAGCATTTT.

The sample holds a few counts of this clone. The V call is TRBV25-1, the J call TRBJ2-2; tentatively, D is TRBD2 (5 bases). The CDR3 loop spans 13 amino acids. V was cut by 9 bases and J by 3 bases, with 11 bases left in between. Germline values: CDR1 MGHDK, CDR2 SYGVNS. The CDR3 sequence is CASNTRDTGELFF. Here the CDR3 DNA reads TGTGCCAGTAATACTAGGGACACCGGGGAGCTGTTTTTT.

In its sample, this clone was seen once. This chain joins TRBV6-6 and TRBJ1-4, with 9 positions matching TRBD1. The germline gives CDR1 MNHNY, CDR2 SVGAGI (reference sequence). V shed 5 bases and J 8 bases; nucleotides not matched to a gene: 9. The length of the CDR3 is 15 residues. The CDR3 loop reads CASSPRDRASEKLFF. CDR3 nucleotides: TGTGCCAGCAGTCCCCGGGACAGGGCCAGCGAAAAACTGTTTTTT.

The chain combines TRBV27 with TRBJ2-1; 8 bases fit TRBD2. Germline CDR1 MNHEY, CDR2 SMNVEV (reference sequence). The J segment lost 4 bases and the V segment lost 4 bases, leaving 3 bases of the junction unmatched. The CDR3 extends over 14 amino acids. CDR3 protein: CASSSSGGYNEQFF. In nucleotides, the CDR3 is TGTGCCAGCAGTTCAAGCGGGGGATACAATGAGCAGTTCTTC.

This chain joins TRBV29-1 and TRBJ2-1; D is perhaps TRBD1 (5 bases). The V gene's germline CDR1 is SQVTM and CDR2 ANQGSEA. V lost 1 base, J lost 6 bases, and 7 bases lay in between. This CDR3 contains 12 residues. The CDR3 nucleotides are TGCAGCGTTGAAGGACAGACCAATGAGCAGTTCTTC. The encoded protein is CSVEGQTNEQFF.

The chain joins TRBV7-2 to TRBJ1-5; D is possibly TRBD1 (6 bases). Germline V gives CDR1 SGHTA, CDR2 FQGNSA. Trimming removed 3 bases from V and 5 bases from J, with 11 bases in between. The CDR3 runs 14 residues. The CDR3 coding sequence is TGTGCCAGCAGCTTGGGGCAGGGGCATCAGCCCCAGCATTTT. This sequence encodes CASSLGQGHQPQHF.

The rearrangement joins TRBV27 to TRBJ1-1, with D possibly matching TRBD1 (6 bases). V lost 10 bases and J lost 10, with 19 bases in between. The germline V gene has CDR1 MNHEY and CDR2 SMNVEV (reference sequence). The CDR3 extends over 12 amino acids. In nucleotides, the CDR3 is TGTGCCACGTCAGCGAACCAGGGGAGAGCTTTCTTT. Its protein product is CATSANQGRAFF.

The V and J genes are TRBV30 and TRBJ2-7; D perhaps matches TRBD2 (5 bases). This CDR3 contains 14 residues. The ends were cut back, 2 bases at V and 0 bases at J, with 11 bases in the middle. Germline CDR1 GTSNPN, CDR2 SVGIG (reference sequence). CDR3 coding DNA: TGTGCCTGGAGTTGGGGAGCTAACTCCTACGAGCAGTACTTC. Translated, it gives CAWSWGANSYEQYF.

V usage is TRBV20-1 and J usage is TRBJ1-5; D unclear. This CDR3 has 12 residues. The ends were cut back, 3 bases at V and 5 bases at J, with 8 bases in the middle. Per germline, CDR1 DFQATT and CDR2 SNEGSKA (reference sequence). As DNA, the CDR3 is TGCAGTGCTAGTGGGAGAGATCAGCCCCAGCATTTT. Translation: CSASGRDQPQHF.

Details on this clone: The same CDR3 can be traced to other DNA sequences in this sample. The gene calls are TRBV27 and TRBJ1-3; TRBD1 matches 10 bases. CDR1 is MNHEY and CDR2 is SMNVEV in the germline V gene (reference sequence). The CDR3 runs 16 residues. V was clipped by 3 bases and J by 4 bases; unmatched bases: 6. The CDR3 DNA reads TGTGCCAGCAGTTTTTCCGGGACAGGGGTGGGAAACACCATATATTTT. Amino acids: CASSFSGTGVGNTIYF.

The chain links TRBV6-5 to TRBJ2-6, with D possibly matching TRBD2 (6 bases). Germline CDR1 and CDR2: MNHEY and SVGAGI. Trimming pared 6 bases from V and 4 bases from J, leaving 13 bases between. CDR3 length equals 15 residues. CDR3 coding DNA: TGTGCCAGCAGGAGGAGGGGAGGAGGGGCCAACGTCCTGACTTTC. Its protein is CASRRRGGGANVLTF.

The V and J genes are TRBV14 and TRBJ1-1, with TRBD1 identical over 7 bases. Germline V CDR1 and CDR2: SGHDN, FVKESK. This CDR3 comprises 15 residues. The V gene end was trimmed by 2 bases and the J gene end by 0 bases; junction bases not matched to a gene: 3. This CDR3 reads CASSQRQGVNTEAFF. The CDR3 nucleotides read TGTGCCAGCAGCCAACGACAGGGTGTGAACACTGAAGCTTTCTTT.

The V gene is TRBV12-3 or TRBV12-4, the J gene TRBJ1-5; the D is unclear. The CDR3 is 13 residues long. V lost 0 bases and J 7 bases, leaving 7 bases between the germline ends. CDR3 in amino acids: CASSLAGTQPQHF. CDR3 coding DNA: TGTGCCAGCAGTTTAGCCGGTACCCAGCCCCAGCATTTT.

The chain carries TRBV11-2 and TRBJ1-1, with unresolved D. Trimming pared 1 base from V and 1 base from J, leaving 4 bases between. CDR3 length equals 13 residues. In germline, CDR1 is SGHAT, CDR2 FQNNGV. The CDR3 nucleotides read TGTGCCAGCAGCTTAGGGCAGAACACTGAAGCTTTCTTT. Amino acid sequence: CASSLGQNTEAFF.

The chain links TRBV7-2 to TRBJ1-2; 9 positions match TRBD1. Germline trimming cut 4 bases from V and 0 bases from J; bases unmatched to any gene: 9. Germline lookup yields CDR1 SGHTA and CDR2 FQGNSA. This CDR3 spans 17 amino acids. The CDR3 DNA sequence: TGTGCCAGCAGCTCCCGTGTGGGGACAGGGACTAACTATGGCTACACCTTC. It encodes CASSSRVGTGTNYGYTF. The whole variable domain, remainder taken from reference TRBV7-2 and TRBJ1-2, is GAGVSQSPSNKVTEKGKDVELRCDPISGHTALYWYRQSLGQGLEFLIYFQGNSAPDKSGLPSDRFSAERTGGSVSTLTIQRTQQEDSAVYLCASSSRVGTGTNYGYTFGSGTRLTVV.

V gene TRBV9 combines with J gene TRBJ1-2, with TRBD1 matching over 7 bases. After removal of 3 bases from V and 7 bases from J, the junction contained 12 bases not matched to a gene. Germline CDR1 SGDLS, CDR2 YYNGEE. This CDR3 is built from 15 residues. DNA of the CDR3: TGTGCCAGCAGCGCCACCCGACAGGGTGAGGGTGGCTACACCTTC. It encodes CASSATRQGEGGYTF. Together with reference TRBV9 and TRBJ1-2, the CDR3 gives the full variable domain: DSGVTQTPKHLITATGQRVTLRCSPRSGDLSVYWYQQSLDQGLQFLIQYYNGEERAKGNILERFSAQQFPDLHSELNLSSLELGDSALYFCASSATRQGEGGYTFGSGTRLTVV.

The J gene is TRBJ1-2, the V gene TRBV6-4, with a possible D match to TRBD1 (6 bases). There are 12 residues in the CDR3. Germline assignment: CDR1 MRHNA and CDR2 SNTAGT. Deletions cut 6 bases from V and 7 bases from J, with 12 bases between. In DNA form, the CDR3 reads TGTGCCAGCAGGGGGGACAAGTCTGGCTACACCTTC. Its protein product is CASRGDKSGYTF.